Listed below are T cell receptor beta chains from one sample, sequenced in a study of Ad26.COV2.S vaccination and SARS-CoV-2 variants. TCRdb keeps only in-frame clones here, not all; method: immunoSEQ multiplex PCR. The table records 500,000 or so clones, approximately 88% of them present only once. The sequencing used peripheral blood, collected in a trial of Ad26.COV2.S vaccine versus placebo. These receptors were collected from a person aged 18-65 years who received the Ad26.COV2.S COVID-19 vaccine or a placebo. The CDR3 runs from the conserved cysteine through the conserved F or W. The order of the fields is clone size, D gene, J gene, V gene, CDR3 protein, CDR3 DNA. D genes are given only for firm matches. The listing skips clone size in some rows; elsewhere it reads once, few, many or a size class.

>NA|NA|TRBJ1-5|TRBV4-3
CASSQGPGGTSVIYSNQPQHF
TGCGCCAGCAGCCAAGGCCCGGGGGGCACGTCGGTTATTTATAGCAATCAGCCCCAGCATTTT
>NA|NA|TRBJ1-1|TRBV11-3
CASSSDGNTEAFF
TGTGCCAGCAGCTCGGACGGGAACACTGAAGCTTTCTTT
>few|NA|TRBJ2-7|TRBV7-8
CASSFTGSYEQYF
TGTGCCAGCAGCTTTACGGGATCCTACGAGCAGTACTTC
>NA|NA|TRBJ2-1|TRBV27
CASSALQVGPRLWQFF
TGTGCCAGCAGTGCCTTACAGGTGGGGCCTCGGTTGTGGCAGTTCTTC
>NA|NA|TRBJ2-1|TRBV10-3
CAISALLTPGGDEQFF
TGTGCCATCAGTGCGCTATTGACGCCTGGAGGGGATGAGCAGTTCTTC
>NA|NA|TRBJ2-7|TRBV2
CASSGSRYEQYF
TGTGCCAGCAGCGGGAGTCGGTACGAGCAGTACTTC
>NA|NA|TRBJ2-2|TRBV6-6
CASRSPTNTGELFF
TGTGCCAGCAGGTCGCCGACGAACACCGGGGAGCTGTTTTTT
>once|NA|TRBJ2-6|TRBV6-5
CASSYRAGANVLTF
TGTGCCAGCAGTTACAGGGCTGGGGCCAACGTCCTGACTTTC
>NA|NA|TRBJ2-2|TRBV13
CASRRNTGELFF
TGTGCCAGCAGGCGGAATACCGGGGAGCTGTTTTTT
>NA|NA|TRBJ1-2|TRBV28
CATATGYGYTF
TGTGCCACCGCGACGGGCTATGGCTACACCTTC
>NA|NA|TRBJ2-6|TRBV7-3
CASSLSGGGSGANVLTF
TGTGCCAGCAGTCTATCCGGGGGCGGCTCTGGGGCCAACGTCCTGACTTTC
>NA|TRBD2|TRBJ2-1|TRBV30
CALRAGGDEQFF
TGTGCCCTGCGTGCGGGAGGCGATGAGCAGTTCTTC
>NA|NA|TRBJ1-1|TRBV6-6
CASRPGGGLNTEAFF
TGTGCCAGCAGGCCCGGGGGGGGACTTAACACTGAAGCTTTCTTT
>NA|TRBD2|TRBJ2-1|TRBV3-1/TRBV3-2
CASSQGLAGGGYNEQFF
TGTGCCAGCAGCCAAGGGCTAGCGGGAGGCGGGTACAATGAGCAGTTCTTC
>NA|NA|TRBJ2-1|TRBV20-1
CSARGVGEQFF
TGCAGTGCTAGGGGCGTCGGAGAGCAGTTCTTC
>NA|NA|TRBJ1-6|TRBV9
CASSVDSGSPLHF
TGTGCCAGCAGCGTAGATTCCGGGTCACCCCTCCACTTT
>NA|NA|TRBJ2-5|TRBV30
CAWSIPRRPETQYF
TGTGCCTGGAGTATCCCTAGGCGGCCGGAGACCCAGTACTTC
>NA|NA|TRBJ1-3|TRBV28
CASKGLNLSGNTIYF
TGTGCCAGCAAGGGGCTGAATCTCTCTGGAAACACCATATATTTT
>NA|TRBD1|TRBJ2-7|TRBV5-1
CASRQGNYEQYF
TGCGCCAGCCGACAGGGTAACTACGAGCAGTACTTC
>NA|TRBD1|TRBJ1-1|TRBV7-2
CASSLTRTGSTEAFF
TGTGCCAGCAGCTTAACGAGGACAGGGAGTACTGAAGCTTTCTTT
>NA|TRBD1|TRBJ2-1|TRBV28
CASLRDRAYNEQFF
TGTGCCAGCCTCCGGGACAGGGCCTACAATGAGCAGTTCTTC
>NA|TRBD2|TRBJ2-7|TRBV29-1
CSVRLAGPYEQYF
TGCAGCGTTCGACTAGCGGGGCCCTACGAGCAGTACTTC
>NA|TRBD2|TRBJ2-1|TRBV30
CAWEGLAGINEQFF
TGTGCCTGGGAGGGACTAGCGGGGATCAATGAGCAGTTCTTC
>NA|TRBD2|TRBJ2-1|TRBV10-1
CAGGKLAPNNEQFF
TGCGCCGGGGGAAAACTAGCGCCAAACAATGAGCAGTTCTTC
>NA|TRBD2|TRBJ2-2|TRBV19
CASSIRGSGLAGSIRNTGELFF
TGTGCCAGTAGTATACGGGGGTCGGGGCTAGCGGGAAGCATTCGGAACACCGGGGAGCTGTTTTTT
>NA|NA|TRBJ1-2|TRBV7-9
CASSSSDPGRRLYGYTF
TGTGCCAGCAGCTCCTCAGATCCGGGACGCAGACTATATGGCTACACCTTC
>NA|TRBD1|TRBJ2-3|TRBV5-1
CASSIGQGTDTQYF
TGCGCCAGCAGCATTGGACAGGGCACAGATACGCAGTATTTT
>NA|NA|TRBJ1-2|TRBV25-1
CASSEWGRTGGYTF
TGTGCCAGCAGTGAATGGGGCAGGACGGGGGGCTACACCTTC
>NA|NA|TRBJ1-2|TRBV19
CASSNRPRDGYTF
TGTGCCAGTAGTAACAGGCCAAGGGATGGCTACACCTTC
>NA|TRBD2|TRBJ2-3|TRBV6-2/TRBV6-3
CASSYSGLAGPTDTQYF
TGTGCCAGCAGTTACTCGGGGCTAGCGGGACCCACAGATACGCAGTATTTT
>NA|NA|TRBJ1-5|TRBV15
CATSRDINQPQHF
TGTGCCACCAGCAGAGATATAAATCAGCCCCAGCATTTT
>NA|NA|TRBJ1-5|TRBV28
CASSSPGNSNQPQHF
TGTGCCAGCAGTTCACCGGGAAATAGCAATCAGCCCCAGCATTTT
>many|NA|TRBJ1-2|TRBV20-1
CSASNPGPENGYTF
TGCAGTGCTAGTAATCCAGGGCCTGAAAATGGCTACACCTTC
>NA|NA|TRBJ1-5|TRBV19
CASSALGPNQPQHF
TGTGCCTCGTCGGCGTTGGGGCCCAATCAGCCCCAGCATTTT
>NA|NA|TRBJ1-2|TRBV7-2
CASSLDRQAWGYTF
TGTGCCAGCAGCTTAGATCGACAGGCCTGGGGCTACACCTTC
>few|NA|TRBJ2-1|TRBV6-6
CASSPHSEQFF
TGTGCCAGCAGCCCCCATAGTGAGCAGTTCTTC
>once|NA|TRBJ1-5|TRBV19
CASSIVSGDQPQHF
TGTGCCAGTAGTATAGTCTCAGGGGATCAGCCCCAGCATTTT
>NA|TRBD1|TRBJ2-3|TRBV4-1
CASSQEAGDREVSDTQYF
TGCGCCAGCAGCCAAGAGGCCGGGGACAGGGAGGTTTCGGATACGCAGTATTTT
>NA|NA|TRBJ1-2|TRBV12-3/TRBV12-4
CASSSWGYGYTF
TGTGCCAGCAGTTCTTGGGGATATGGCTACACCTTC
>NA|TRBD1|TRBJ1-2|TRBV7-9
CASSLATGAFGYTF
TGTGCCAGCAGCTTAGCGACAGGGGCATTTGGCTACACCTTC
>once|TRBD1|TRBJ1-5|TRBV7-9
CASSSQGANVQPQHF
TGTGCCAGCAGCTCACAGGGGGCGAATGTTCAGCCCCAGCATTTT
>NA|TRBD1|TRBJ1-5|TRBV30
CAWSGGQGRNQPQHF
TGTGCCTGGAGTGGGGGACAGGGGAGGAATCAGCCCCAGCATTTT
>NA|TRBD1|TRBJ1-4|TRBV5-4
CASSPFFPGQNNEKLFF
TGTGCCAGCAGCCCTTTTTTCCCGGGACAGAATAATGAAAAACTGTTTTTT
>once|TRBD2|TRBJ2-3|TRBV30
CAWSVGSSGGDTQYF
TGTGCCTGGAGTGTAGGGTCTAGCGGGGGAGATACGCAGTATTTT
>NA|TRBD2|TRBJ2-7|TRBV27
CASSPGTSGTSYEQYF
TGTGCCAGCAGTCCGGGGACTAGCGGGACCTCCTACGAGCAGTACTTC
>NA|NA|TRBJ1-2|TRBV29-1
CSVEFGQGANYGYTF
TGCAGCGTTGAATTTGGGCAGGGTGCCAACTATGGCTACACCTTC
>NA|NA|TRBJ1-5|TRBV7-2
CASSSGVGRNNQPQHF
TGTGCCAGCAGCTCCGGGGTTGGGCGGAATAATCAGCCCCAGCATTTT
>once|TRBD2|TRBJ2-2|TRBV6-1
CASSAYSGGSLSGELFF
TGTGCCAGCAGTGCCTATTCGGGCGGGAGCCTCTCCGGGGAGCTGTTTTTT
>NA|TRBD2|TRBJ2-7|TRBV13
CASSLVSGRLAGSYEQYF
TGTGCCAGCAGCTTAGTATCGGGAAGACTAGCGGGTTCCTACGAGCAGTACTTC
>NA|TRBD1|TRBJ1-3|TRBV30
CAWSPKDRDLFSNTIYF
TGTGCCTGGAGTCCGAAAGACAGGGACCTGTTTAGCAACACCATATATTTT